This record looks at one T cell receptor beta chain sequence and its context. This sample was taken from a study of CD8+CD57+ T cells in acquired aplastic anemia. Sequencing was done on patients that had shown CD8+CD57+ cell expansion by flow cytometry. The template for TCR beta VDJ and CDR3 sequence profiling was genomic DNA. MiXCR was run by TCRdb on the reads, yielding one entry per CDR3 protein. The sample records approximately 250,000 distinct CDR3 sequences, 65% to 90% being singletons. With 6 bases removed from V and 12 bases from J, the gap between germline ends came to 24 bases. The CDR3 is 14 amino acids. Per the germline V gene, CDR1 is SEHNR and CDR2 is FQNEAQ (reference sequence).

The receptor was derived from a human donor with aplastic anemia. Sequencing input: sorted CD4+, CD8+, or CD8+CD57+ T cells (not recorded which) from PBMCs. The V and J genes are TRBV7-9 and TRBJ2-7; D is possibly TRBD2 (7 bases). CDR3 sequence reads: CASSVGGGHEELYF. CDR3 DNA sequence: TGTGCCAGCAGTGTTGGGGGGGGGCATGAGGAGTTGTACTTC.